The 17 T cell receptor beta chains given below trace back to one sample, sequenced in a study of OX40 agonist ivuxolimab in advanced cancers. Profiled with immunoSEQ multiplex PCR; TCRdb holds only in-frame clones, not every one. Seen here are about 90,000 clones, roughly 88% observed once, and the top ten hold roughly 0.32%. The specimen comprised CD4+ or CD8+ T cells sorted from blood, sampled in a trial of the OX40 agonist ivuxolimab. The receptors originated from an adult with an advanced solid tumor such as melanoma, head and neck, liver or kidney cancer.

This clone appeared once. This sequence joins TRBV5-1 and TRBJ2-5; 12 positions agree with TRBD1. The ends lost 4 bases at V and 5 bases at J; junction bases unmatched: 6. Per germline, CDR1 SGHRS and CDR2 YFSETQ. The CDR3 contains 15 residues. The CDR3: CASSTGDRGLETQYF. The CDR3 DNA sequence: TGCGCCAGCAGCACCGGGGACAGGGGGCTGGAGACCCAGTACTTC.

This chain joins TRBV9 and TRBJ2-4, with D possibly being TRBD2 (7 bases). CDR3 size: 14 residues. Trimming took 7 bases from V and 7 from J, leaving 18 bases between them. Germline CDR1 is SGDLS and CDR2 is YYNGEE. The CDR3 loop is CASRLGGGWNIQYF. The DNA for the CDR3 is TGTGCCAGCCGCTTAGGGGGGGGATGGAACATTCAGTACTTC. Together with reference TRBV9 and TRBJ2-4, the CDR3 gives the full variable domain: DSGVTQTPKHLITATGQRVTLRCSPRSGDLSVYWYQQSLDQGLQFLIQYYNGEERAKGNILERFSAQQFPDLHSELNLSSLELGDSALYFCASRLGGGWNIQYFGAGTRLSVL.

Comment on this clone: At one boundary the junction diverges from the germline segment, which might be a read error. The sample carries other DNA sequences with the same CDR3. This chain uses TRBV18 with TRBJ2-1; D remains ambiguous. This CDR3 has 15 residues. Germline values: CDR1 KGHSH, CDR2 LQKENI. The CDR3 DNA is TGCGCCAGCTCACCTTCTAGGGCGACCTACAATGAGCAGTTCTTC. It specifies CASSPSRATYNEQFF.

The chain has TRBV7-8 and TRBJ2-5; D perhaps matches TRBD1 (6 bases). Trimming stripped 4 bases from V and 1 base from J, with 13 bases between. CDR1 is SGHVS and CDR2 is FQNEAQ in the germline V gene. This CDR3 is built from 15 residues. Here the CDR3 DNA reads TGTGCCAGCAGCTCCCGAAACAGGGTCCAAGAGACCCAGTACTTC. This encodes CASSSRNRVQETQYF.

The chain combines TRBV2 with TRBJ2-4; no firm D call. The CDR3 is 17 amino acids. The V gene lost 1 base and the J gene lost 1 base, with 14 bases spanning the gap. CDR1 is SNHLY and CDR2 is FYNNEI in the germline V gene. Written as DNA, the CDR3 is TGTGCCAGCAGTGAAGGAGTAGGGATCGGGGCCAAAAACATTCAGTACTTC. This encodes CASSEGVGIGAKNIQYF.

V usage is TRBV28 and J usage is TRBJ2-5; 11 bases are shared with TRBD1. This CDR3 is 14 amino acids long. The germline CDR1 and CDR2 sequences are MDHEN and SYDVKM. The junction had 6 bases not matched to a gene; V was cut back by 7 bases and J by 5 bases. The CDR3: CASTRTGGYETQYF. The CDR3 DNA sequence: TGTGCCAGCACCCGGACAGGGGGCTATGAGACCCAGTACTTC.

This clone was detected once. The V and J genes are TRBV28 and TRBJ2-5, with 14 positions matching TRBD2. V lost 5 bases to trimming and J lost 6 bases; unmatched junction nucleotides: 5. Germline V gene data show CDR1 as MDHEN and CDR2 as SYDVKM. The CDR3 has 15 amino acids. The CDR3 protein is CASSPGTSGRKTQYF. The CDR3 DNA reads TGTGCCAGCAGTCCCGGGACTAGCGGGAGAAAGACCCAGTACTTC.

This chain joins TRBV11-2 and TRBJ2-7; TRBD1 aligns across 12 bases. This CDR3 is built from 18 residues. Germline V gene sequence: CDR1 SGHAT, CDR2 FQNNGV. The V and J ends lost 6 bases and 2 bases, in that order; junction bases with no gene match: 14. This chain's CDR3 is CASSRDRGRSGPPYEQYF. The CDR3 nucleotides read TGTGCCAGCAGTCGGGACAGGGGGCGATCGGGGCCGCCCTACGAGCAGTACTTC. Full variable domain (rest looked up from reference TRBV11-2 and TRBJ2-7): EAGVAQSPRYKIIEKRQSVAFWCNPISGHATLYWYQQILGQGPKLLIQFQNNGVVDDSQLPKDRFSAERLKGVDSTLKIQPAKLEDSAVYLCASSRDRGRSGPPYEQYFGPGTRLTVT.

V usage is TRBV2 and J usage is TRBJ2-1; 10 nucleotides agree with TRBD2. V lost 2 bases, J lost 2 bases, and 0 bases stayed unmatched. CDR1 SNHLY and CDR2 FYNNEI come from the germline V gene. The CDR3 has 15 amino acids. The CDR3 loop reads CASSETSGTYNEQFF. The CDR3 region has the DNA TGTGCCAGCAGTGAAACTAGCGGGACCTACAATGAGCAGTTCTTC.

J is TRBJ1-1 and V is TRBV15; the match to TRBD1 covers 8 bases. V shed 1 base and J 3 bases; nucleotides not matched to a gene: 4. The CDR3 covers 15 residues. Germline V gives CDR1 LNHNV, CDR2 YYDKDF (reference sequence). The CDR3 here is CATSRAGGAHTEAFF. The CDR3 bases are TGTGCCACCAGCAGAGCAGGGGGCGCGCACACTGAAGCTTTCTTT.

This sequence joins TRBV11-3 and TRBJ1-1; D unresolved. V was cut by 3 bases and J by 2 bases, with 7 bases left in between. The CDR3 has 13 amino acids. Germline CDR1 is SGHNT and CDR2 is YENEEA. The CDR3 protein is CASSLGPNTEAFF. CDR3 DNA sequence: TGTGCCAGCAGCTTGGGCCCTAACACTGAAGCTTTCTTT.

Turning to this clone: Other DNA sequences in the sample encode the same CDR3. This sequence joins TRBV7-8 and TRBJ2-2; no reliable D call. V was trimmed by 1 base and J by 3 bases, leaving 3 bases between them. Germline V gene data show CDR1 as SGHVS and CDR2 as FQNEAQ. The CDR3 spans 13 residues. CDR3 sequence: CASSLVDTGELFF. The CDR3 DNA is TGTGCCAGCAGCTTAGTGGACACCGGGGAGCTGTTTTTT.

The genes are TRBV5-1 and TRBJ2-2, with D possibly matching TRBD2 (6 bases). The V end was cut by 0 bases, the J end by 5 bases, with 11 bases between. Germline lookup yields CDR1 SGHRS and CDR2 YFSETQ. The CDR3 totals 15 residues. The DNA for the CDR3 is TGCGCCAGCAGCTTGGCTGCGGGGACGACCGGGGAGCTGTTTTTT. The encoded protein is CASSLAAGTTGELFF.

The chain links TRBV5-4 to TRBJ2-7; possibly TRBD1 or TRBD2 for D (6 bases each). Trimming shortened V by 3 bases and J by 2 bases, and 18 bases separated the two germline ends. The CDR3 sequence is 16 residues long. Germline V gives CDR1 SGHNT, CDR2 YYREEE (reference sequence). In nucleotides, the CDR3 is TGTGCCAGCAGCTCCGACGGGGGCTGGGGGACCTACGAGCAGTACTTC. This sequence encodes CASSSDGGWGTYEQYF.

V usage is TRBV6-1 and J usage is TRBJ2-6; TRBD1 matches 7 bases. This CDR3 comprises 15 residues. Germline trimming cut 6 bases from V and 1 base from J; bases unmatched to any gene: 3. Looked up from germline, CDR1 is MNHNS and CDR2 is SASEGT. CDR3 coding DNA: TGTGCCAGCAGGACAGGGAGTTCTGGGGCCAACGTCCTGACTTTC. It encodes CASRTGSSGANVLTF.

CDR3 DNA: TGTGCCAGCAGCCAAGATTTACGGGGTATAGCCAAAAACATTCAGTACTTC. It is translated as CASSQDLRGIAKNIQYF. The rearrangement joins TRBV4-2 to TRBJ2-4, with a possible D match to TRBD2 (5 bases). Trimming removed 0 bases at V and 0 bases at J, with 12 bases between. This CDR3 comprises 17 residues. The germline V gene has CDR1 LGHNA and CDR2 YNFKEQ.

V usage is TRBV19 and J usage is TRBJ2-2, with D possibly matching TRBD1 (5 bases). Trimming left V 5 bases short and J 0 bases short, with 10 bases between. CDR3 length: 15 residues. Germline CDR1 LNHDA, CDR2 SQIVND (reference sequence). CDR3 nucleotides: TGTGCCAGTAGTCAAGACAGACCGAACACCGGGGAGCTGTTTTTT. Amino acids: CASSQDRPNTGELFF.